These 8 T cell receptor beta chains came from one sample sequenced in a study of blood T cell repertoires in COVID-19. This table comes from immunoSEQ multiplex PCR, and its TCRdb copy is limited to in-frame clones, with some not included. The sample contains over 80,000 clones, approximately 79% of which appear only once. The sequenced material came from peripheral blood. The receptors come from a man between 70 and 80 years old with COVID-19, enrolled during active disease.

The V and J genes are TRBV5-1 and TRBJ2-4, with a tentative D call TRBD1 (5 bases). The ends were cut back, 4 bases at V and 8 bases at J, with 10 bases in the middle. Germline values: CDR1 SGHRS, CDR2 YFSETQ. The CDR3 loop spans 12 amino acids. CDR3 bases: TGCGCCAGCAGCCCGCAAGGGGACATTCAGTACTTC. Its translation is CASSPQGDIQYF.

CDR3 nucleotides: TGTGCCAGCAGCCAAGGGGGCAGCTCTGGAAACACCATATATTTT. As protein: CASSQGGSSGNTIYF. The chain combines TRBV3-1 (or the pseudogene TRBV3-2) with TRBJ1-3; TRBD1 is a possible D gene (5 bases). Germline V gene data show CDR1 as LGHDT and CDR2 as YNNKEL (reference sequence). This CDR3 is 15 amino acids long. Trimming cost V 1 base and J 0 bases, with 7 bases left between them.

In regard to this clone: Other DNA sequences from this sample encode an identical CDR3 as well. The gene calls are TRBV3-1 (or the pseudogene TRBV3-2) and TRBJ1-4; D gene unclear. CDR3 length: 14 amino acids. Trimming cost V 1 base and J 8 bases, with 11 bases left between them. Germline CDR1 reads LGHDT; CDR2 reads YNNKEL (reference sequence). The CDR3 region is CASSQGASGEKLFF. The CDR3, as DNA: TGTGCCAGCAGCCAAGGAGCTAGCGGAGAAAAACTGTTTTTT.

The chain couples TRBV5-1 to TRBJ2-3, with 7 bases that match TRBD1. The CDR3 spans 16 residues. V lost 4 bases, J lost 1 base, and 9 bases stayed unmatched. Germline CDR1 reads SGHRS; CDR2 reads YFSETQ. CDR3 bases: TGCGCCAGCAGCGGCACAGGGGTCAGAGGCACAGATACGCAGTATTTT. Encoded protein: CASSGTGVRGTDTQYF. Supplemented by reference TRBV5-1 and TRBJ2-3, the full variable domain reads KAGVTQTPRYLIKTRGQQVTLSCSPISGHRSVSWYQQTPGQGLQFLFEYFSETQRNKGNFPGRFSGRQFSNSRSEMNVSTLELGDSALYLCASSGTGVRGTDTQYFGPGTRLTVL.

About this clone itself: Other DNA sequences in this sample translate to the same CDR3. V is TRBV10-3 and J is TRBJ2-7, with 14 bases that match TRBD2. Trimming removed 9 bases from V and 2 bases from J; junction bases left unmatched: 3. CDR3 length: 14 residues. Germline CDR1 and CDR2: ENHRY and SYGVKD. As DNA, the CDR3 is TGTGCCATACGGGGACTAGCGGGGGCCTACGAGCAGTACTTC. Protein: CAIRGLAGAYEQYF.

The chain is built from TRBV28 and TRBJ2-5; maybe TRBD2 (5 bases). The CDR3 is 14 amino acids. Germline lookup yields CDR1 MDHEN and CDR2 SYDVKM. V was trimmed by 4 bases and J by 5 bases, leaving 14 bases between them. The CDR3 DNA is TGTGCCAGCAGTTCCCCGACTGGCGGGGAGACCCAGTACTTC. It encodes CASSSPTGGETQYF.

This clone has a handful of counts. The chain recombines TRBV5-1 with TRBJ2-7; TRBD2 matches 7 bases. Germline CDR1 reads SGHRS; CDR2 reads YFSETQ. V lost 4 bases to trimming and J lost 5 bases; unmatched junction nucleotides: 9. The CDR3 is made up of 14 amino acids. The CDR3 is CASSPAGLVNEQYF. CDR3 nucleotide sequence: TGCGCCAGCAGCCCCGCCGGACTAGTCAACGAGCAGTACTTC.

The chain combines TRBV7-2 with TRBJ2-1, with D maybe TRBD2 (6 bases). This CDR3 has 14 residues. V was shortened by 5 bases and J by 7 bases, with 15 bases between the two germline ends. Germline V gene data show CDR1 as SGHTA and CDR2 as FQGNSA. CDR3 nucleotide sequence: TGTGCCAGCAGCCCCGGCGCGGGGCGGAATGAGCAGTTCTTC. Its protein product is CASSPGAGRNEQFF. The full variable domain, completed using reference TRBV7-2 and TRBJ2-1, is GAGVSQSPSNKVTEKGKDVELRCDPISGHTALYWYRQSLGQGLEFLIYFQGNSAPDKSGLPSDRFSAERTGGSVSTLTIQRTQQEDSAVYLCASSPGAGRNEQFFGPGTRLTVL.